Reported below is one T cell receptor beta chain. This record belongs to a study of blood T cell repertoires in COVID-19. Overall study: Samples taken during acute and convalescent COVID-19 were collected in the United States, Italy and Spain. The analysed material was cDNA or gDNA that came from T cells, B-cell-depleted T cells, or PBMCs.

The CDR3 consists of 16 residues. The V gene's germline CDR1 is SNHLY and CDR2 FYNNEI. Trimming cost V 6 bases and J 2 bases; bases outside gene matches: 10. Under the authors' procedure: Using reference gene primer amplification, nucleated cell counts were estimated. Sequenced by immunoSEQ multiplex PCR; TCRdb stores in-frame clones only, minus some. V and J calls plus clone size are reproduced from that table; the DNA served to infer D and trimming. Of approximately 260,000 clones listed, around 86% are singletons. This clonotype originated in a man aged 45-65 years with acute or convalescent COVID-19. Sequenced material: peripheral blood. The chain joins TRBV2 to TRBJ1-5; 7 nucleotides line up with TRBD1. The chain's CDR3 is CASSPVQGGGNQPQHF. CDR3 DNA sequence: TGTGCCAGCAGCCCAGTCCAGGGGGGTGGCAATCAGCCCCAGCATTTT.